What follows are 25 T cell receptor beta chains derived from one specimen sequenced in a study of T cells after yellow fever vaccination. TCRdb used MiXCR to reprocess the 5' RACE reads, holding one entry per CDR3 protein. This sample carries some 290,000 distinct CDR3 sequences, roughly 10% of them seen once, and the ten largest clones take 3.3%. Sample: CD4+ T cells sorted from PBMCs, taken 45 days after the yellow fever booster vaccination. The receptors derive from a man in his late teens or twenties who received the YFV17D yellow fever vaccine.

This clonotype was counted between two and nine times. J is TRBJ2-7 and V is TRBV7-2; 12 nucleotides line up with TRBD2. Trimming removed 5 bases from V and 2 bases from J; junction bases left unmatched: 4. The CDR3 consists of 15 residues. Germline-derived CDR1 and CDR2 are SGHTA and FQGNSA. CDR3 sequence reads: CASSPSGGAPYEQYF. DNA of the CDR3: TGTGCCAGCAGCCCTAGCGGGGGGGCCCCCTACGAGCAGTACTTC.

This clonotype was found a few times. J is TRBJ2-2 and V is TRBV11-2; TRBD2 might be the D (6 bases). The CDR3 is 17 residues long. V lost 2 bases and J 3 bases, leaving 16 bases between the germline ends. Germline values: CDR1 SGHAT, CDR2 FQNNGV. CDR3 bases: TGTGCCAGCAGCTTAAAGCTCCGGGACTCCGACACCGGGGAGCTGTTTTTT. This translates into CASSLKLRDSDTGELFF.

This clonotype was seen many times. The chain employs TRBV5-1 and TRBJ1-1; 8 nucleotides align to TRBD1. Germline trimming cut 1 base from V and 4 bases from J; bases unmatched to any gene: 3. CDR3 length: 14 amino acids. Germline values: CDR1 SGHRS, CDR2 YFSETQ. This CDR3 is CASSLSQGATEAFF. The CDR3 coding sequence is TGCGCCAGCAGCTTGAGTCAGGGGGCCACTGAAGCTTTCTTT.

This chain connects TRBV2 to TRBJ2-3; D not certain. The CDR3 loop spans 15 amino acids. Trimming left V 4 bases short and J 1 base short, with 12 bases between. Looked up from germline, CDR1 is SNHLY and CDR2 is FYNNEI. CDR3 loop: CASSASSRRTDTQYF. CDR3 in DNA: TGTGCCAGCAGTGCTTCTTCTCGACGCACAGATACGCAGTATTTT.

This rearrangement joins TRBV20-1 to TRBJ1-2; no firm D call. Germline V CDR1 and CDR2: DFQATT, SNEGSKA (reference sequence). CDR3 length equals 13 residues. The germline V and J ends were trimmed by 4 bases and 5 bases, with 14 bases remaining between them. The CDR3 nucleotides are TGCAGTGCTAAAGTGGAAAATCCGTATGGCTACACCTTC. It is translated as CSAKVENPYGYTF.

The gene calls are TRBV5-4 and TRBJ1-2; D call uncertain. Germline values: CDR1 SGHNT, CDR2 YYREEE (reference sequence). The V gene lost 1 base and the J gene lost 6 bases, with 10 bases spanning the gap. The CDR3 spans 13 residues. The CDR3, as DNA: TGTGCCAGCAGCTTGATGGGGAAGGATGGCTACACCTTC. Encoded protein: CASSLMGKDGYTF. The full variable domain, in which reference TRBV5-4 and TRBJ1-2 provide the parts outside the CDR3, is ETGVTQSPTHLIKTRGQQVTLRCSSQSGHNTVSWYQQALGQGPQFIFQYYREEENGRGNFPPRFSGLQFPNYSSELNVNALELDDSALYLCASSLMGKDGYTFGSGTRLTVV.

A few counts support this clonotype. The rearrangement links TRBV15 to TRBJ2-2; 13 positions match TRBD2. The CDR3 has 18 residues. J lost 8 bases, V lost 1 base, and 10 bases had no gene match. CDR1 and CDR2 from the germline V gene are LNHNV and YYDKDF (reference sequence). This CDR3 reads CATSRVGGLAGDPGELFF. The CDR3 DNA follows: TGTGCCACCAGCAGAGTTGGTGGACTAGCGGGGGACCCAGGGGAGCTGTTTTTT. Supplemented by reference TRBV15 and TRBJ2-2, the full variable domain reads DAMVIQNPRYQVTQFGKPVTLSCSQTLNHNVMYWYQQKSSQAPKLLFHYYDKDFNNEADTPDNFQSRRPNTSFCFLDIRSPGLGDTAMYLCATSRVGGLAGDPGELFFGEGSRLTVL.

This clonotype showed up just a few times. The gene calls are TRBV5-5 and TRBJ2-5, with TRBD1 matching 10 bases. V lost 0 bases and J lost 5; bases outside the gene matches: 4. Germline-derived CDR1 and CDR2 are SGHKS and YYEKEE (reference sequence). The CDR3 is made up of 15 amino acids. The CDR3 loop reads CASSLEGTGAETQYF. CDR3 coding DNA: TGTGCCAGCAGCTTGGAAGGGACAGGGGCCGAGACCCAGTACTTC.

This chain connects TRBV6-5 to TRBJ2-1, with 7 bases aligning to TRBD2. The CDR3 extends over 13 amino acids. Per germline, CDR1 MNHEY and CDR2 SVGAGI. Germline trimming cut 6 bases from V and 8 bases from J; bases unmatched to any gene: 7. The CDR3 region is CASRKRLADEQFF. The CDR3 DNA is TGTGCCAGCAGGAAGCGACTAGCTGATGAGCAGTTCTTC.

The gene calls are TRBV2 and TRBJ2-1; 9 bases map to TRBD2. Germline trimming cut 6 bases from V and 7 bases from J; bases unmatched to any gene: 7. There are 14 residues in the CDR3. Germline values: CDR1 SNHLY, CDR2 FYNNEI. CDR3 sequence: CASREGLAPNEQFF. As DNA, the CDR3 is TGTGCCAGCAGGGAGGGACTAGCCCCGAATGAGCAGTTCTTC.

This clonotype has just a few counts. The CDR3 bases are TGTGCCAGCAGCCAAAATGAGGATCAGCCCCAGCATTTT. It is translated as CASSQNEDQPQHF. The chain employs TRBV3-1 and TRBJ1-5; unclear D gene. Per the germline V gene, CDR1 is LGHDT and CDR2 is YNNKEL (reference sequence). The CDR3 totals 13 residues. Deletions cut 2 bases from V and 5 bases from J, with 7 bases between.

V usage is TRBV11-1 and J usage is TRBJ2-7; 7 positions match TRBD1. Germline V gene sequence: CDR1 SGHAT, CDR2 FQDESV (reference sequence). The CDR3 spans 15 residues. The V segment lost 3 bases and the J segment 4 bases; nucleotides outside the gene matches: 9. CDR3 in amino acids: CASSFGTARGYEQYF. The CDR3 DNA reads TGTGCCAGCAGCTTCGGGACAGCCAGGGGTTACGAGCAGTACTTC.

V and J are TRBV6-5 and TRBJ2-5; D is perhaps TRBD1 or TRBD2 (5 bases each). The CDR3 contains 14 residues. Trimming shortened V by 2 bases and J by 5 bases, and 12 bases separated the two germline ends. Germline V lookup: CDR1 MNHEY, CDR2 SVGAGI. The CDR3 nucleotides are TGTGCCAGCAGTTACGGGGGTTTCGGGGAGACCCAGTACTTC. The encoded protein is CASSYGGFGETQYF.

This rearrangement joins TRBV5-1 to TRBJ1-4; D is perhaps TRBD1 (5 bases). Trimming pared 0 bases from V and 4 bases from J, leaving 7 bases between. This CDR3 contains 14 residues. Per the germline V gene, CDR1 is SGHRS and CDR2 is YFSETQ. The CDR3 sequence: CASSLVGGNEKLFF. CDR3 nucleotides: TGCGCCAGCAGCTTGGTCGGGGGTAATGAAAAACTGTTTTTT.

The table lists this clonotype with many counts. The genes are TRBV5-1 and TRBJ1-1; D is unresolved. Deletions cut 0 bases from V and 10 bases from J, with 13 bases between. CDR1 and CDR2 (germline): SGHRS, YFSETQ. The CDR3 is made up of 13 amino acids. CDR3 bases: TGCGCCAGCAGCTTGGCCGGCAGATCGGTAGCTTTCTTT. It is translated as CASSLAGRSVAFF.

This clonotype was recorded a few times. The rearrangement links TRBV20-1 to TRBJ2-5, with D unclear. There are 11 residues in the CDR3. Trimming stripped 1 base from V and 5 bases from J, with 5 bases between. Germline V gene lookup returns CDR1 DFQATT and CDR2 SNEGSKA (reference sequence). CDR3 DNA: TGCAGTGCTAGAGTGAGGGAGACCCAGTACTTC. Amino acid sequence: CSARVRETQYF.

Of note for this clonotype: At one end, the junction sequence differs from germline, possibly due to a read error. This rearrangement joins TRBV15 to TRBJ2-5; 7 nucleotides align to TRBD2. The CDR3 contains 14 residues. Per germline, CDR1 LNHNV and CDR2 YYDKDF (reference sequence). The CDR3 coding sequence is TGTGCCACCAGCAGGACGGGATCGCGGGAGAACCAGTACTTC. This codes for CATSRTGSRENQYF.

In this sample, this clonotype turned up many times. The J gene is TRBJ2-3, the V gene TRBV4-3; D gene unclear. Trimming removed 0 bases at V and 6 bases at J, with 7 bases between. Germline V gene lookup returns CDR1 LGHNA and CDR2 YSLEER. The length of the CDR3 is 13 residues. CDR3 sequence: CASSQDNEDTQYF. The CDR3 DNA reads as TGCGCCAGCAGCCAAGATAATGAGGATACGCAGTATTTT.

The rearrangement joins TRBV10-3 to TRBJ2-1; TRBD2 aligns across 8 bases. The germline V gene encodes CDR1 ENHRY and CDR2 SYGVKD. Losses at the gene ends were 6 bases for V and 15 bases for J; bases not matched to a gene: 10. The CDR3 spans 12 residues. DNA for the CDR3: TGTGCCATCAGCGGGGGGGCTCGGCTGACGTTCTTC. It translates to CAISGGARLTFF.

This clonotype appeared many times. The chain carries TRBV6-2 or TRBV6-3 and TRBJ1-5, with D possibly TRBD1 on 5 matching bases. This CDR3 is built from 14 residues. CDR1 and CDR2 from the germline V gene are MNHEY and SVGEGT. The germline V and J ends were trimmed by 8 bases and 3 bases, with 14 bases remaining between them. The CDR3: CASAGGDPNQPQHF. DNA of the CDR3: TGTGCCAGCGCCGGGGGGGATCCCAATCAGCCCCAGCATTTT.

CDR3 coding DNA: TGTGCCAGCAGCTTAACAGCGTCTACTAGCACAGATACGCAGTATTTT. Its translation is CASSLTASTSTDTQYF. V is TRBV7-3 and J is TRBJ2-3; D is ambiguous. CDR1 and CDR2 (germline): SGHTA, FQGTGA. V was shortened by 0 bases and J by 0 bases, with 10 bases between the two germline ends. CDR3 length: 16 residues.

At least ten counts were recorded for this clonotype. This sequence joins TRBV10-3 and TRBJ1-1; D is undetermined. Germline V gives CDR1 ENHRY, CDR2 SYGVKD. The CDR3 extends over 12 amino acids. Trimming pared 3 bases from V and 12 bases from J, leaving 14 bases between. CDR3: CAISDFPRPPFF. CDR3 DNA: TGTGCCATCAGTGACTTCCCCAGACCCCCTTTCTTT.

This chain connects TRBV18 to TRBJ1-2; D unresolved. Trimming left V 6 bases short and J 6 bases short, with 17 bases between. Per the germline V gene, CDR1 is KGHSH and CDR2 is LQKENI. CDR3 length equals 14 residues. This chain's CDR3 is CASSPRGIWNGYTF. The CDR3 nucleotides read TGTGCCAGCTCCCCTAGAGGGATCTGGAATGGCTACACCTTC. Supplemented by reference TRBV18 and TRBJ1-2, the full variable domain reads NAGVMQNPRHLVRRRGQEARLRCSPMKGHSHVYWYRQLPEEGLKFMVYLQKENIIDESGMPKERFSAEFPKEGPSILRIQQVVRGDSAAYFCASSPRGIWNGYTFGSGTRLTVV.

This clonotype was recorded a few times. CDR3 sequence (DNA): TGTGCCAGCAGCCCCGGGGGGGCCGGTGTCCACGAGCAGTACGTC. Translated: CASSPGGAGVHEQYV. The chain carries TRBV27 and TRBJ2-7; 8 positions agree with TRBD2. J lost 5 bases, V lost 6 bases, and 12 bases had no gene match. In germline, CDR1 is MNHEY, CDR2 SMNVEV (reference sequence). There are 15 residues in the CDR3.

This clonotype occurred many times. J is TRBJ2-3 and V is TRBV24-1; 7 nucleotides align to TRBD2. The CDR3 has 15 residues. The trim removed 2 bases at V and 2 bases at J, leaving 3 bases unmatched. Germline V gene lookup returns CDR1 KGHDR and CDR2 SFDVKD. CDR3 in amino acids: CATSDSRGSTDTQYF. Here the CDR3 DNA reads TGTGCCACCAGTGATTCGCGGGGGTCCACAGATACGCAGTATTTT.